A single T cell receptor (beta chain) is shown here with its context. The antigen is undetermined. This CDR3 is built from 15 residues. Germline CDR1 and CDR2: MDHEN and SYDVKM. Investigators made cDNA in eight separate reactions per sample. Each CDR3 protein gets one entry in TCRdb, which reprocessed the 5' RACE reads and gives no DNA. Recorded for this sample: around 100,000 distinct CDR3 sequences. The sample belongs to a study of monozygotic twins with inflammatory bowel disease. Findings and caveats of the study: Twins classed as concordant or discordant showed no difference in repertoire similarity, possibly from limited power.

The clonotype originates from a human donor with ulcerative colitis or Crohn's disease, or a healthy co-twin of an affected twin (not recorded which). Sequenced sample: blood. The rearrangement uses TRBV28 and TRBJ2-3; TCRdb indicates TRBD1, and absent DNA this call remains unverified. This CDR3 is CASGGGSQGTDTQYF.